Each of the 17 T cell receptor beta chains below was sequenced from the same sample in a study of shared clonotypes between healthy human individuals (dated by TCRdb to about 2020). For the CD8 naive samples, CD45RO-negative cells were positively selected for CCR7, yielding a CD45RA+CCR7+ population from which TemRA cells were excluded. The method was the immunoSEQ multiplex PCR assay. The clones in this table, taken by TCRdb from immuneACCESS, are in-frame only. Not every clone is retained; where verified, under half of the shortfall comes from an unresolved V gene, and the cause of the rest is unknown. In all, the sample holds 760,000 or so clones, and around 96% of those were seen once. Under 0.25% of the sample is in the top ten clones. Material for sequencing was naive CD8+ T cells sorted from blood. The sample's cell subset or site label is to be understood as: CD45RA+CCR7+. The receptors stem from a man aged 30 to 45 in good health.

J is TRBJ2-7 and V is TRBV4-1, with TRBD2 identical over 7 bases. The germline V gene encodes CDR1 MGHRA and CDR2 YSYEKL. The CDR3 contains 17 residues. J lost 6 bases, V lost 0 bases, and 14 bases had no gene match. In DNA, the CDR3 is TGCGCCAGCAGCCAAGATGAGGTATTAGCGGGTGGTATCGAGCAGTACTTC. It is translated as CASSQDEVLAGGIEQYF.

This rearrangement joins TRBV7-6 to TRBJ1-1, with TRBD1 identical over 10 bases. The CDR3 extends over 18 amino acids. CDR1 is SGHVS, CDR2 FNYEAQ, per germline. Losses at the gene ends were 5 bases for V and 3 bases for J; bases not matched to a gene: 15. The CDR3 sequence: CASSTPGQGKGSDTEAFF. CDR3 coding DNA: TGTGCCAGCAGCACACCGGGACAGGGGAAGGGGTCCGACACTGAAGCTTTCTTT. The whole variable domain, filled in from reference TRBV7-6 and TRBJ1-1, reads GAGVSQSPRYKVTKRGQDVALRCDPISGHVSLYWYRQALGQGPEFLTYFNYEAQQDKSGLPNDRFSAERPEGSISTLTIQRTEQRDSAMYRCASSTPGQGKGSDTEAFFGQGTRLTVV.

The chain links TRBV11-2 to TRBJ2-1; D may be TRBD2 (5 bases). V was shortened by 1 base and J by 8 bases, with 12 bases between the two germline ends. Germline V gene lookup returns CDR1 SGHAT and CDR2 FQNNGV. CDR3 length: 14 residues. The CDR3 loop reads CASSLVAAGDEQFF. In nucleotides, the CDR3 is TGTGCCAGCAGCTTAGTTGCAGCCGGGGATGAGCAGTTCTTC.

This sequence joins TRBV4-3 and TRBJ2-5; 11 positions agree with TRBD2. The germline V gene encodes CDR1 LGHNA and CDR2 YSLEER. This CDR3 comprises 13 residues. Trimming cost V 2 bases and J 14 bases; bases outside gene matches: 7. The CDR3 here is CASSQQTSGVRYF. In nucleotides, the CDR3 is TGCGCCAGCAGCCAACAGACTAGCGGGGTGAGATACTTC.

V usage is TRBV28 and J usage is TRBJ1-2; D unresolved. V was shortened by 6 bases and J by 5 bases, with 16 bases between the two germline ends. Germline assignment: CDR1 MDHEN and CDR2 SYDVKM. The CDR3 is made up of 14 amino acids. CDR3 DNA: TGTGCCAGCAGCCTTCCGGCCCAGCGGTATGGCTACACCTTC. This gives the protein CASSLPAQRYGYTF.

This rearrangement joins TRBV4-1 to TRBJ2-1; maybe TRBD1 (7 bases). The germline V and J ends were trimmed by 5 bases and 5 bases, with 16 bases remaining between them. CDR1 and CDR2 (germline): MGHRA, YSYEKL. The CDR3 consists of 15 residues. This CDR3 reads CASSFGGGTDNEQFF. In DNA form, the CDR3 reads TGCGCCAGCAGCTTCGGAGGGGGGACAGACAATGAGCAGTTCTTC.

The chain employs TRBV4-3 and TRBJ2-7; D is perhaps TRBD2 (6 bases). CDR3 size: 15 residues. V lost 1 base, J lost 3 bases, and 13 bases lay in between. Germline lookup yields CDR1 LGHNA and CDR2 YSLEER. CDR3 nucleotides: TGCGCCAGCAGCCAAGTTTTAGCGGCAAACTACGAGCAGTACTTC. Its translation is CASSQVLAANYEQYF.

Here the CDR3 DNA reads TGTGCCAGCAGCTTAGTCAGGGGCGAGCAGTACTTC. This codes for CASSLVRGEQYF. The J gene is TRBJ2-7, the V gene TRBV7-9, with a weak D call TRBD1 (6 bases). The length of the CDR3 is 12 residues. The germline V gene has CDR1 SEHNR and CDR2 FQNEAQ (reference sequence). Trimming cost V 1 base and J 6 bases, with 7 bases left between them. The entire variable domain, with the rest obtained from reference TRBV7-9 and TRBJ2-7, is as follows: DTGVSQNPRHKITKRGQNVTFRCDPISEHNRLYWYRQTLGQGPEFLTYFQNEAQLEKSRLLSDRFSAERPKGSFSTLEIQRTEQGDSAMYLCASSLVRGEQYFGPGTRLTVT.

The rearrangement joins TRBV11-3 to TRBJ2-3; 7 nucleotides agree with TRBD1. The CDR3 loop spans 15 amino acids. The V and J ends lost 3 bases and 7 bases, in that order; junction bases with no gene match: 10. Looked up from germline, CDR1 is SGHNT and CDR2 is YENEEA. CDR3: CASSFEGGARYTQYF. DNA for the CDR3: TGTGCCAGCAGCTTTGAAGGGGGCGCAAGGTATACGCAGTATTTT.

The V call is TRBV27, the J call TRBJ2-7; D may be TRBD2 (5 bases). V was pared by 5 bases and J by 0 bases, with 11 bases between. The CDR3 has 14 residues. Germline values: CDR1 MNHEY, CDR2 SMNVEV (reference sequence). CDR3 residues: CASSLAESSYEQYF. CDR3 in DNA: TGTGCCAGCAGTCTAGCAGAGAGCTCCTACGAGCAGTACTTC.

CDR3 protein: CASSEVAHDEQYF. The CDR3, as DNA: TGTGCCAGCAGTGAGGTGGCCCACGACGAGCAGTACTTC. The chain combines TRBV2 with TRBJ2-7, with D unclear. There are 13 residues in the CDR3. CDR1 SNHLY and CDR2 FYNNEI come from the germline V gene. V was cut by 3 bases and J by 5 bases, with 11 bases left in between.

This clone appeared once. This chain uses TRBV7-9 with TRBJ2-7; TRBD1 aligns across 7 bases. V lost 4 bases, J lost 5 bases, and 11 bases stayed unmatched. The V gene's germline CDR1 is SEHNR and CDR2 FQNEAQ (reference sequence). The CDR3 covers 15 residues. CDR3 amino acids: CASSSTNRQGDEQYF. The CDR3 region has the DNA TGTGCCAGCAGCTCGACGAATCGACAGGGTGACGAGCAGTACTTC.

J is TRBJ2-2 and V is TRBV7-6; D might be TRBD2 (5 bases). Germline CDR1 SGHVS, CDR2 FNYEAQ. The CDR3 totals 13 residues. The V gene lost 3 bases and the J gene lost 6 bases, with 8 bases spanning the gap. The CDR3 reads CASSLSGSGELFF. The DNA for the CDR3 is TGTGCCAGCAGCTTGTCGGGGTCCGGGGAGCTGTTTTTT.

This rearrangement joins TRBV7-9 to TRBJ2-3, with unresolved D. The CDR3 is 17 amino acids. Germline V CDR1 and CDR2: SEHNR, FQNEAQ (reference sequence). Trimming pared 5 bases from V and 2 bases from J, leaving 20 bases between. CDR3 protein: CASSPSGDSLYTDTQYF. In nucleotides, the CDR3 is TGTGCCAGCAGCCCCAGTGGAGACTCACTTTACACAGATACGCAGTATTTT.

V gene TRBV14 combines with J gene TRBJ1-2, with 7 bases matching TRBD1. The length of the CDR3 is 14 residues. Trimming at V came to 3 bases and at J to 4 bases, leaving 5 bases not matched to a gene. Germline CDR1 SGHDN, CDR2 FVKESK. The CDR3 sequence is CASSQTRDSYGYTF. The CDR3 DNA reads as TGTGCCAGCAGCCAGACCCGGGACAGCTATGGCTACACCTTC.

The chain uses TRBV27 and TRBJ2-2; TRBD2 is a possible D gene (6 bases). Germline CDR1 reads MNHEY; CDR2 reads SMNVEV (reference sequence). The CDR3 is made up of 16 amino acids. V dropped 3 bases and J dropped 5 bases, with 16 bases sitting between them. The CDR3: CASSFGGRLSTGELFF. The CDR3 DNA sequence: TGTGCCAGCAGTTTTGGGGGGAGACTGAGTACCGGGGAGCTGTTTTTT.

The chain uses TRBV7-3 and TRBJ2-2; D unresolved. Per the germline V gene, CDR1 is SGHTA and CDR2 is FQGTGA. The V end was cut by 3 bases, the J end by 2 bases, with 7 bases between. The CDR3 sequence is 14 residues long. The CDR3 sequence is CASSLALNTGELFF. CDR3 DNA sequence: TGTGCCAGCAGCTTGGCCCTTAACACCGGGGAGCTGTTTTTT.